This TCR beta chain was documented in a study of T cell responses to AZD1222 COVID-19 vaccine. General observations from the study: The number of AZD1222 recipients seropositive at baseline was only five or six.

The protocol was immunoSEQ multiplex PCR, while the TCRdb copy is restricted to in-frame clones and leaves out a portion. Here the sample spans over 150,000 clones, roughly nine tenths being singletons. Germline CDR1 LNHDA, CDR2 SQIVND (reference sequence). Trimming cost V 6 bases and J 2 bases, with 16 bases left between them. The CDR3 consists of 16 residues. Regarding this clone: The antigen remains unidentified.

The sequence derives from an adult in good health. The sample in question was peripheral blood, obtained on day 0 of AZD1222 vaccination. The chain couples TRBV19 to TRBJ1-4; tentative D call: TRBD1 (6 bases). The DNA of the CDR3 is TGTGCCAGTAGGGATACAGGGCTTGTCACTAATGAAAAACTGTTTTTT. Translating gives CASRDTGLVTNEKLFF.